The sample holds one count of the clone carrying this TCR beta chain. What it recognizes is unknown. These data are taken from a study of vaccination and CD4 T cells after COVID-19. Overall study context: A median of around 70 days (range 14 to 241) separated dose two from the taking of post-vaccine samples.

Overall study results and limits: In convalescent patients, a median roughly 88% of reactive clones appeared only post-vaccination.

Treatment denoted: approximately 11-day PBMC culture with coronavirus spike peptide pools or control peptides (ViraFEST assay). CD4+ T lymphocytes from the unexposed donor were collected before the COVID-19 pandemic (2011-2018). Four cold-coronavirus spikes and SARS-CoV-2 S/N were the probes applied, cells permitting, to CD4+ T cells from unexposed donors. CD4+ T cells that had been cultured provided DNA sequenced with the Oncomine TCR Beta short-read assay. Using its own MiXCR run on the PCR reads, TCRdb lists one record per CDR3 protein. Counted here are thousands of distinct CDR3 sequences, 50% to 55% occurring once; the ten biggest clones make up under 30%. There are 15 residues in the CDR3. The germline V gene has CDR1 SGHNT and CDR2 YYREEE (reference sequence). The J segment lost 4 bases and the V segment lost 1 base, leaving 4 bases of the junction unmatched.

The receptor's source is a human donor in good health. The sequenced sample was CD4+ T cells from blood, cultured in vitro. The chain links TRBV5-4 to TRBJ2-2; 7 nucleotides match TRBD1. The CDR3 region has the DNA TGTGCCAGCAGCTTGAGGGACAGATTCACCGGGGAGCTGTTTTTT. Translation: CASSLRDRFTGELFF. Together with reference TRBV5-4 and TRBJ2-2, the CDR3 gives the full variable domain: ETGVTQSPTHLIKTRGQQVTLRCSSQSGHNTVSWYQQALGQGPQFIFQYYREEENGRGNFPPRFSGLQFPNYSSELNVNALELDDSALYLCASSLRDRFTGELFFGEGSRLTVL.